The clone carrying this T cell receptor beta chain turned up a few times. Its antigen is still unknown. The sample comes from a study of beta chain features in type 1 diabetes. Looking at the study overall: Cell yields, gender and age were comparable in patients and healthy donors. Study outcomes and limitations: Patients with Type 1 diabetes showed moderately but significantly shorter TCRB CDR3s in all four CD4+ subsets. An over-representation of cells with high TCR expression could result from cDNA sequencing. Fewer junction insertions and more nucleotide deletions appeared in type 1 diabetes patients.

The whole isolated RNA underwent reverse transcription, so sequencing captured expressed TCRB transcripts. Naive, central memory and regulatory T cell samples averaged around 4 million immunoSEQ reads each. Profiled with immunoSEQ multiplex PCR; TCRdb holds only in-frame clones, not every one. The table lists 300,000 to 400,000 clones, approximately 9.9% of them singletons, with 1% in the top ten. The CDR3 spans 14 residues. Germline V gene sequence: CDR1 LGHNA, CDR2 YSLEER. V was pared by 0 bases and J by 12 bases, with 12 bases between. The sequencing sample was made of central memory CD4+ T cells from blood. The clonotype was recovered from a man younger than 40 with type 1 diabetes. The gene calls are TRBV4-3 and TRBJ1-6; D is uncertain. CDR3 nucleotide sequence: TGCGCCAGCAGCCAAGATCGGCGAGCCGGACCCCTCCACTTT. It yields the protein CASSQDRRAGPLHF.